A selection of T cell receptor beta chains follows, all from one sample in a study of response to subunit inactivated influenza vaccine. MiXCR, applied by TCRdb to the RT-PCR reads, yields one record per CDR3 protein. The table includes about 780,000 distinct CDR3 sequences, around a sixth detected once. The sample was PBMCs from blood, taken about 5 days after vaccination. All receptors derive from a middle-aged man who received an inactivated influenza vaccine. The CDR3 runs from the conserved cysteine through the conserved F or W.

CDR3 | V | length | J
CASSSGGMNTEAFF | TRBV28 | 14 | TRBJ1-1
CAIASGGSTDTQYF | TRBV10-3 | 14 | TRBJ2-3
CASSTRTAYEQYF | TRBV7-2 | 13 | TRBJ2-7
CASSITGTHTDTQYF | TRBV5-1 | 15 | TRBJ2-3
CSARVANTEAFF | TRBV20-1 | 12 | TRBJ1-1
CASSLGAYEAFF | TRBV7-9 | 12 | TRBJ1-1
CASTLEGTGDHLLYEQYF | TRBV11-1 | 18 | TRBJ2-7
CASSIGSLSYNEQFF | TRBV19 | 15 | TRBJ2-1
CATSTGGSGANVLTF | TRBV24-1 | 15 | TRBJ2-6
CASSLDEGTEAFF | TRBV5-1 | 13 | TRBJ1-1
CASSALAGTRETQYF | TRBV6-1 | 15 | TRBJ2-5
CASSLDPGAPTEAFF | TRBV5-1 | 15 | TRBJ1-1
CASSTQQGLGYNEQFF | TRBV5-1 | 16 | TRBJ2-1
CASSPGGGIDTQYF | TRBV28 | 14 | TRBJ2-3
CASSQGGLRGLNQPQHF | TRBV4-1 | 17 | TRBJ1-5
CASSSGRSGLYGYTF | TRBV6-1 | 15 | TRBJ1-2
CASSYSRTGNTEAFF | TRBV6-5 | 15 | TRBJ1-1
CASRVSQGHNEQFF | TRBV25-1 | 14 | TRBJ2-1
CSARRTSGSGRTGELFF | TRBV20-1 | 17 | TRBJ2-2
CSALRNEQFF | TRBV20-1 | 10 | TRBJ2-1
CASSSHGPGTYEQYF | TRBV6-1 | 15 | TRBJ2-7
CASSLAVAVAGANVLTF | TRBV12-3/TRBV12-4 | 17 | TRBJ2-6
CSARVPGVGRNNEQFF | TRBV20-1 | 16 | TRBJ2-1
CASSGGVGAGFRTGELFF | TRBV11-2 | 18 | TRBJ2-2
CASSPQAAIYEQYF | TRBV4-1 | 14 | TRBJ2-7
CASSQTRFYNEQFF | TRBV3-1 | 14 | TRBJ2-1
CASSLSVTSAYNEQFF | TRBV3-1 | 16 | TRBJ2-1
CASRVYGSPLHF | TRBV3-1 | 12 | TRBJ1-6
CASSPKTSGGSYEQYF | TRBV5-1 | 16 | TRBJ2-7
CASSYHTGTQYEQYF | TRBV5-1 | 15 | TRBJ2-7
CAWSRTGGTGELFF | TRBV30 | 14 | TRBJ2-2
CASSRPGTRATEQYF | TRBV18 | 15 | TRBJ2-7
CASSQGSPSNQPQHF | TRBV3-1 | 15 | TRBJ1-5
CASSLADSAGANVLTF | TRBV5-1 | 16 | TRBJ2-6
CASSLVLGGQTNYGYTF | TRBV7-2 | 17 | TRBJ1-2
CASSGEAFEKLFF | TRBV6-6 | 13 | TRBJ1-4
CASSSSFWDRETNTEAFF | TRBV11-1 | 18 | TRBJ1-1
CSVVPGSRLAVPFNEQFF | TRBV29-1 | 18 | TRBJ2-1
CAISEGGDEQFF | TRBV10-3 | 12 | TRBJ2-1
CATSDVGSETQYF | TRBV24-1 | 13 | TRBJ2-5
CASSVGGKDTQYF | TRBV7-2 | 13 | TRBJ2-3
CASSLTLSTDTQYF | TRBV7-2 | 14 | TRBJ2-3
CASSQGPTSETQYF | TRBV3-1 | 14 | TRBJ2-5
CASSAPGQGHQPQHF | TRBV25-1 | 15 | TRBJ1-5
CASSAPTGGGTEAFF | TRBV7-9 | 15 | TRBJ1-1
CASSLGADPSYGYTF | TRBV12-3/TRBV12-4 | 15 | TRBJ1-2
CSARDVDWGNIQYF | TRBV20-1 | 14 | TRBJ2-4
CASSLLDRDNEQFF | TRBV5-1 | 14 | TRBJ2-1
CATSDQGLADTQYF | TRBV24-1 | 14 | TRBJ2-3
CASSRPSENTEAFF | TRBV12-3/TRBV12-4 | 14 | TRBJ1-1
CAISEPSTDTQYF | TRBV10-3 | 13 | TRBJ2-3
CTPSYNEQFF | TRBV21-1 | 10 | TRBJ2-1
CASSLSSGFYNEQFF | TRBV7-2 | 15 | TRBJ2-1